The 7 T cell receptor beta chains below come from one sample, sequenced in a study of human thymus T cells. Resections obtained during corrective heart surgery supplied the thymus tissue. TCRdb's copy holds only in-frame clones and misses some; the assay was immunoSEQ multiplex PCR. The table shows about 120,000 clones, with around 94% occurring only once. The sequencing sample was made of thymus tissue. These receptors were taken from a boy younger than two with a congenital heart defect but otherwise immunologically healthy.

V gene TRBV19 combines with J gene TRBJ1-1, with D possibly matching TRBD1 (6 bases). The CDR3 has 17 amino acids. The germline CDR1 and CDR2 sequences are LNHDA and SQIVND (reference sequence). The V end lost 2 bases, the J end lost 1 base, and 17 bases lay between the germline ends. CDR3 DNA: TGTGCCAGTAGTATAAGGGGCGACAGGCAGGAGAACACTGAAGCTTTCTTT. Its protein product is CASSIRGDRQENTEAFF. Combining the CDR3 with reference TRBV19 and TRBJ1-1 gives the whole variable domain DGGITQSPKYLFRKEGQNVTLSCEQNLNHDAMYWYRQDPGQGLRLIYYSQIVNDFQKGDIAEGYSVSREKKESFPLTVTSAQKNPTAFYLCASSIRGDRQENTEAFFGQGTRLTVV.

The chain carries TRBV7-6 and TRBJ2-3; 8 bases match TRBD2. The ends lost 4 bases at V and 0 bases at J; junction bases unmatched: 6. There are 16 residues in the CDR3. Germline V gene sequence: CDR1 SGHVS, CDR2 FNYEAQ. The CDR3 nucleotides are TGTGCCAGCAGCTCCCCCTTAGCGGGGAGCACAGATACGCAGTATTTT. Translation: CASSSPLAGSTDTQYF.

J is TRBJ2-1 and V is TRBV27, with 14 bases aligning to TRBD2. Germline V gene lookup returns CDR1 MNHEY and CDR2 SMNVEV (reference sequence). CDR3 length: 20 residues. After removal of 1 base from V and 9 bases from J, the junction contained 17 bases not matched to a gene. Here the CDR3 reads CASSLFGLAGGPSEEGEQFF. For the CDR3, the DNA is TGTGCCAGCAGTTTATTCGGACTAGCGGGGGGACCCTCCGAGGAGGGTGAGCAGTTCTTC.

The genes are TRBV7-9 and TRBJ2-1; 7 bases agree with TRBD2. The CDR3 sequence is 17 residues long. Unmatched junction bases numbered 8, after V lost 1 base and J lost 2 bases. The germline gives CDR1 SEHNR, CDR2 FQNEAQ (reference sequence). The CDR3 protein is CASSLVERGRTYNEQFF. In DNA form, the CDR3 reads TGTGCCAGCAGCTTAGTGGAGCGGGGTCGGACCTACAATGAGCAGTTCTTC.

The V and J genes are TRBV10-3 and TRBJ1-2, with D perhaps matching TRBD1 (6 bases). Germline V gene sequence: CDR1 ENHRY, CDR2 SYGVKD. The CDR3 runs 18 residues. With 3 bases removed from V and 2 bases from J, the gap between germline ends came to 22 bases. CDR3 residues: CAISDRVRAGAKNYGYTF. CDR3 nucleotides: TGTGCCATCAGTGATAGGGTGAGGGCAGGGGCGAAGAACTATGGCTACACCTTC.

This chain joins TRBV5-1 and TRBJ1-1; 8 nucleotides agree with TRBD1. Germline V gene sequence: CDR1 SGHRS, CDR2 YFSETQ. The V gene end was trimmed by 2 bases and the J gene end by 3 bases; junction bases not matched to a gene: 3. The CDR3 has 14 amino acids. CDR3 in amino acids: CASSFGQGHTEAFF. In nucleotides, the CDR3 is TGCGCCAGCAGCTTTGGACAGGGACACACTGAAGCTTTCTTT. The variable domain in full, completed from reference TRBV5-1 and TRBJ1-1, reads KAGVTQTPRYLIKTRGQQVTLSCSPISGHRSVSWYQQTPGQGLQFLFEYFSETQRNKGNFPGRFSGRQFSNSRSEMNVSTLELGDSALYLCASSFGQGHTEAFFGQGTRLTVV.

The chain joins TRBV4-1 to TRBJ1-5; maybe TRBD1 (6 bases). V dropped 1 base and J dropped 2 bases, with 15 bases sitting between them. The CDR3 is 17 amino acids. In germline, CDR1 is MGHRA, CDR2 YSYEKL. The CDR3 is CASSQVWKGGRNQPQHF. For the CDR3, the DNA is TGCGCCAGCAGCCAAGTCTGGAAAGGGGGTCGCAATCAGCCCCAGCATTTT.